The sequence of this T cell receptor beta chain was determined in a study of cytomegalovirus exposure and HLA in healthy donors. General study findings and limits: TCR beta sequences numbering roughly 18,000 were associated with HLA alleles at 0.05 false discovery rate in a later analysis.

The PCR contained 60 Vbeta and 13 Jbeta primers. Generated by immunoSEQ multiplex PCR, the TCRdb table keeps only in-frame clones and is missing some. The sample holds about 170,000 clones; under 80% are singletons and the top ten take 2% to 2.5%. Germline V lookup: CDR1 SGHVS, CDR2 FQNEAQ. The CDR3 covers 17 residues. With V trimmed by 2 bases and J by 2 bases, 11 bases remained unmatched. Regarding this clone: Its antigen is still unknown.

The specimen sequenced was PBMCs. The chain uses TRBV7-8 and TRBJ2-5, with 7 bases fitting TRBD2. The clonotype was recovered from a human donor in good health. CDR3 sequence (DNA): TGTGCCAGCAGCTTATATCCCCTGGGGGGGTCGCAAGAGACCCAGTACTTC. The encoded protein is CASSLYPLGGSQETQYF.